This T cell receptor (beta chain) was sequenced during a study of blood T cell repertoires in COVID-19. Whole-study context: Italy, Spain and the United States were the sources of the convalescent and acute COVID-19 samples.

This CDR3 has 18 residues. Trimming took 6 bases from V and 4 from J; bases not matched to a gene: 11. CDR1 and CDR2 (germline): KGHDR, SFDVKD. Libraries were prepared by immunoSEQ multiplex PCR; TCRdb keeps only in-frame clonotypes and omits some of them. The sample consists of 100,000 to 150,000 clones, around 70% of them appearing once. This clone was seen only a few times. The sequenced sample was peripheral blood. The TCR was taken from a man in his sixties with acute or convalescent COVID-19. The V gene is TRBV24-1, the J gene TRBJ2-6; 10 bases fit TRBD1. Here the CDR3 reads CATSSKAGQGNGANVLTF. CDR3 in DNA: TGTGCCACCAGTTCAAAAGCGGGACAGGGGAACGGGGCCAACGTCCTGACTTTC.